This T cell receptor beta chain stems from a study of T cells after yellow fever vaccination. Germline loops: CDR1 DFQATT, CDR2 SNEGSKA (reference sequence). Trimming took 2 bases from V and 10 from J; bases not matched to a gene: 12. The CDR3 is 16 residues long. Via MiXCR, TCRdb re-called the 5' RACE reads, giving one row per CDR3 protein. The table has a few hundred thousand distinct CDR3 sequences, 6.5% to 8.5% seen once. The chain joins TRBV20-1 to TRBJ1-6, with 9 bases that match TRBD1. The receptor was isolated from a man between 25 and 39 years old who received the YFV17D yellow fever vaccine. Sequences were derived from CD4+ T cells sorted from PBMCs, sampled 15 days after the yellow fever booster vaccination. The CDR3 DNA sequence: TGCAGTGCTAGAACCTCCCCGGGACAGGGTCTATCACCCCTCCACTTT. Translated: CSARTSPGQGLSPLHF.